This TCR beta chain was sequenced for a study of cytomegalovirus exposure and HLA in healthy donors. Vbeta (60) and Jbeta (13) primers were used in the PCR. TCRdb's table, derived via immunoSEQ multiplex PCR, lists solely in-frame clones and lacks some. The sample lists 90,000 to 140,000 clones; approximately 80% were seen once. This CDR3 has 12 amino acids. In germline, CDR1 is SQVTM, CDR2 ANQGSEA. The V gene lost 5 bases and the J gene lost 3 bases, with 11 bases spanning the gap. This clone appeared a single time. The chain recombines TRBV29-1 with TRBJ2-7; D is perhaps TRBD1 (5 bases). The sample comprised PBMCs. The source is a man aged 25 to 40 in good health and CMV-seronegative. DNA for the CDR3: TGCAGCGTTATCCAGGGCGACTACGAGCAGTACTTC. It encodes CSVIQGDYEQYF.